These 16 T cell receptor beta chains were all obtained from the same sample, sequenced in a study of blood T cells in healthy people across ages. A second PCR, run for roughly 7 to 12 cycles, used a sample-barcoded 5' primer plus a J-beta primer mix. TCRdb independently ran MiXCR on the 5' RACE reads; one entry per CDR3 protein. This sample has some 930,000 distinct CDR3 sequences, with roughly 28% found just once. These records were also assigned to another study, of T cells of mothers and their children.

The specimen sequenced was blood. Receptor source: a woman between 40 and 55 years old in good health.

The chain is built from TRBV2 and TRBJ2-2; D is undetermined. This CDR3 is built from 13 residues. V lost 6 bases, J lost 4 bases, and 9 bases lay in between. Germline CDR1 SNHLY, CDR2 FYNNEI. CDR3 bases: TGTGCCAGCAGGCAACTAAGCACCGGGGAGCTGTTTTTT. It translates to CASRQLSTGELFF.

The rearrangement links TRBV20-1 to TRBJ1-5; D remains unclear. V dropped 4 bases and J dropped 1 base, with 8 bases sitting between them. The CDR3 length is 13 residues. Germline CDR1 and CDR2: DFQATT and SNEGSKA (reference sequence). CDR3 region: CSATRTSNQPQHF. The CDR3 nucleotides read TGCAGTGCTACCCGGACCAGCAATCAGCCCCAGCATTTT.

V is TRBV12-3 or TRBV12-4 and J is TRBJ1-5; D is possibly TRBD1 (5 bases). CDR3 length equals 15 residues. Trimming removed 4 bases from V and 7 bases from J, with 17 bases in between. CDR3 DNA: TGTGCCAGCAGTTGGGGCCCAGGGCGACGGCAGCCCCAGCATTTT. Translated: CASSWGPGRRQPQHF.

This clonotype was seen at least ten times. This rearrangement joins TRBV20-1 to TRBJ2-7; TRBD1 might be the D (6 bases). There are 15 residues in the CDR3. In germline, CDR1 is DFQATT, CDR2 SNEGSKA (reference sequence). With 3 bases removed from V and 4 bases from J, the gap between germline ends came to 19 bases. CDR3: CSASIGRGTNYEQYF. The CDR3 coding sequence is TGCAGTGCTAGTATCGGCAGGGGCACCAATTACGAGCAGTACTTC.

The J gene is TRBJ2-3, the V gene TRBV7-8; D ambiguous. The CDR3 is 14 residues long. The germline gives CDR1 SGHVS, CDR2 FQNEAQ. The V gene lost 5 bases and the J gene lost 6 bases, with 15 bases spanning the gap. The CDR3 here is CASSVDGPLDTQYF. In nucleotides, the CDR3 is TGTGCCAGCAGCGTGGACGGCCCCTTGGATACGCAGTATTTT.

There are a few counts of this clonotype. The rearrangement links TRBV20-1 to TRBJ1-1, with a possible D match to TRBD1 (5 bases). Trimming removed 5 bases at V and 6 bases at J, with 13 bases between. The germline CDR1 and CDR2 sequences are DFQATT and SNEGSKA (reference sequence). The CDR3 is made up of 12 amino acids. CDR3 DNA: TGCAGTGCTCACGAGGGACTCTCTGAAGCTTTCTTT. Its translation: CSAHEGLSEAFF.

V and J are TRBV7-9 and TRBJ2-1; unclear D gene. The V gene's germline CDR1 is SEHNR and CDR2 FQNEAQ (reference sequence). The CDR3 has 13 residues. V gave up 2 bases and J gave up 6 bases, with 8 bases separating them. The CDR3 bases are TGTGCCAGCAGCTTATTGCCTAGCAATGAGCAGTTCTTC. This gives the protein CASSLLPSNEQFF.

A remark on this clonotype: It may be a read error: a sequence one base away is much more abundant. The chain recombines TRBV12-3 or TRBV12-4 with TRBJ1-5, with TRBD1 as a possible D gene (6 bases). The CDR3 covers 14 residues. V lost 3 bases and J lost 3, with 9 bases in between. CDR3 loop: CASSLEGDNQPQHF. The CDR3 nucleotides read TGTGCCAGCAGTTTGGAGGGGGACAATCAGCCCCAGCATTTT.

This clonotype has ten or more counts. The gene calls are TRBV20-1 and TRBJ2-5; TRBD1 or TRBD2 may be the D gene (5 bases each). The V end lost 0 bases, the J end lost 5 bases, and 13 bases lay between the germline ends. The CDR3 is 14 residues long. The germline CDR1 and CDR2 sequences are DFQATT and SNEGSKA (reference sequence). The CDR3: CSARDRGEWETQYF. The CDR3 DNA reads TGCAGTGCTAGAGATAGAGGGGAGTGGGAGACCCAGTACTTC.

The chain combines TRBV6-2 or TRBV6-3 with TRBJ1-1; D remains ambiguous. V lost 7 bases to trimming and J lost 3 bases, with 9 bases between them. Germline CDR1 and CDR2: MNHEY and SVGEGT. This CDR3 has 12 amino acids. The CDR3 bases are TGTGCCAGCACCGAACTATACACTGAAGCTTTCTTT. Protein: CASTELYTEAFF.

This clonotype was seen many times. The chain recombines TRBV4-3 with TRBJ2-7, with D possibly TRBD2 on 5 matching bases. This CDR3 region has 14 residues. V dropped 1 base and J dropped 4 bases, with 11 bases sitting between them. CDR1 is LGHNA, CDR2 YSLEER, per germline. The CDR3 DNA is TGCGCCAGCAGCCAAGCGTTCGGGGAGTACGAGCAGTACTTC. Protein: CASSQAFGEYEQYF.

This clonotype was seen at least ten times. As DNA, the CDR3 is TGCAGCGTGGGGGGGGACGGTCGTACCTACGAGCAGTACTTC. Protein sequence: CSVGGDGRTYEQYF. The chain uses TRBV29-1 and TRBJ2-7; 7 bases line up with TRBD2. In germline, CDR1 is SQVTM, CDR2 ANQGSEA. V dropped 6 bases and J dropped 2; count of bases not matched to a gene: 10. The CDR3 totals 14 residues.

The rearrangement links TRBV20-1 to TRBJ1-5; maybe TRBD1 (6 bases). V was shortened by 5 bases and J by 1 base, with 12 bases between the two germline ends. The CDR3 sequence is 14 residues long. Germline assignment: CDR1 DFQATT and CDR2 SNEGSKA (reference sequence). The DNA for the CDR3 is TGCAGTGCTGAGCGGACAGAAAGCAATCAGCCCCAGCATTTT. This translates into CSAERTESNQPQHF.

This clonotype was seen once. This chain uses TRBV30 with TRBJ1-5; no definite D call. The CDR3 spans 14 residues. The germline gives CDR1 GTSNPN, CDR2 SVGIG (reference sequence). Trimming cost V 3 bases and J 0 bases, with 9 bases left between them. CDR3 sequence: CAWRRENSNQPQHF. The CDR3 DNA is TGTGCCTGGAGAAGGGAGAATAGCAATCAGCCCCAGCATTTT.

This CDR3 is CAISESWTASTDTQYF. CDR3 in DNA: TGTGCCATCAGTGAGTCATGGACAGCTAGCACAGATACGCAGTATTTT. The chain combines TRBV10-3 with TRBJ2-3; possibly TRBD1 for D (6 bases). CDR1 ENHRY and CDR2 SYGVKD come from the germline V gene. V lost 0 bases and J 0 bases, leaving 10 bases between the germline ends. The CDR3 extends over 16 amino acids.

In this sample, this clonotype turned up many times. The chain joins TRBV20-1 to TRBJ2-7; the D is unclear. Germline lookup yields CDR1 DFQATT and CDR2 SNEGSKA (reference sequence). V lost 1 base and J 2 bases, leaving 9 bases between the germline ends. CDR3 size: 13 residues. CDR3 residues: CSARAGMTYEQYF. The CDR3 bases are TGCAGTGCTAGAGCCGGAATGACCTACGAGCAGTACTTC.